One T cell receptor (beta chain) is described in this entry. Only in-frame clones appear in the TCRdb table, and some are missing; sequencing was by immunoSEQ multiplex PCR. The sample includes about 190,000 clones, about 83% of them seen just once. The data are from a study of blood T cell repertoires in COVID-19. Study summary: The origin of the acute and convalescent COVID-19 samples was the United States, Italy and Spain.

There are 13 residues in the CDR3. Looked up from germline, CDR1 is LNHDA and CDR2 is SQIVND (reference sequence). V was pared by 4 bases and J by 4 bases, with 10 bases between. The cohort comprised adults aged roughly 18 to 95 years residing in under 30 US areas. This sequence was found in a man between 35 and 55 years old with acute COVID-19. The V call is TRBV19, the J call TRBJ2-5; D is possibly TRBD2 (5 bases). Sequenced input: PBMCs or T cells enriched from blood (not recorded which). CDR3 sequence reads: CASSTSEVETQYF. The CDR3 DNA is TGTGCCAGTAGTACTTCGGAGGTAGAGACCCAGTACTTC.